This TCR beta chain came from a study of post-analysis software for immune sequencing data. General study findings and limits: The authors found that F measure strongly co-clustered same-batch samples. There were five or six TRBV segments more frequent in patients than controls, and TRBV5-6, TRBV5-1 and TRBV20-1 were among them.

Unique molecular identifiers tagged the TCR beta cDNA libraries. Input populations of about 0.95 to 11 million T cells gave rise to approximately 500,000 cDNA molecules. TCRdb ran MiXCR on the PCR reads and lists one entry per CDR3 protein. The sample lists 750,000 to 950,000 distinct CDR3 sequences, 46% occurring once. After removal of 1 base from V and 3 bases from J, the junction contained 8 bases not matched to a gene. The CDR3 covers 16 residues. This clonotype was recorded a few times. The antigen remains unidentified. Sample: blood. This chain links TRBV12-3 or TRBV12-4 with TRBJ2-7, with 8 positions matching TRBD1. This receptor was taken from a girl aged 10 to 17 with multiple sclerosis. DNA of the CDR3: TGTGCCAGCAGTTTAGAAGGACAGGGACCCTTCTACGAGCAGTACTTC. It codes for CASSLEGQGPFYEQYF.